The 26 T cell receptor beta chains reported below all come from one sample, sequenced in a study of radiation and T cells in renal cell carcinoma. The sample's time point: blood 4 weeks post-SBRT, at nephrectomy. Described treatment: 15 Gy SBRT to primary tumor, nephrectomy 4 weeks later. Data came from immunoSEQ multiplex PCR; TCRdb stores just in-frame clones and leaves some out. The data show roughly 64,000 clones, with 60% to 85% seen just once and roughly 7.5% held by the top ten. The sequencing here drew on blood, taken from a patient whose treatment included radiotherapy and nephrectomy. The receptor source for this set is a man in his sixties with renal cell carcinoma.

This sequence joins TRBV11-3 and TRBJ2-1; D unclear. The V end lost 7 bases, the J end lost 4 bases, and 17 bases lay between the germline ends. Germline values: CDR1 SGHNT, CDR2 YENEEA. CDR3 length: 15 residues. The CDR3 DNA sequence: TGTGCCAGCACCAAAGCTCTCGATATTTACAATGAGCAGTTCTTC. It encodes CASTKALDIYNEQFF.

This clone was seen a handful of times. The genes are TRBV7-9 and TRBJ2-3; 9 positions agree with TRBD2. The CDR3 has 16 amino acids. CDR1 is SEHNR, CDR2 FQNEAQ, per germline (reference sequence). V gave up 1 base and J gave up 1 base; unmatched junction bases: 3. CDR3 coding DNA: TGTGCCAGCAGCTTAGGTAGCGGGGGACGCACAGATACGCAGTATTTT. Protein: CASSLGSGGRTDTQYF.

This chain connects TRBV18 to TRBJ2-7; D may correspond to TRBD1 or TRBD2 (5 bases each). Germline V gives CDR1 KGHSH, CDR2 LQKENI. The CDR3 is 16 residues long. The V end was cut by 2 bases, the J end by 5 bases, with 19 bases between. The CDR3 sequence: CASSPFRGPEWHEQYF. The CDR3 bases are TGTGCCAGCTCACCATTCCGGGGCCCTGAATGGCACGAGCAGTACTTC.

This rearrangement joins TRBV6-1 to TRBJ1-4, with D unresolved. Germline V gene lookup returns CDR1 MNHNS and CDR2 SASEGT. The CDR3 has 15 residues. Between the trimmed V and J ends, which lost 1 base and 4 bases, there was a span of 10 bases. This CDR3 reads CASSEDLRVNEKLFF. In DNA, the CDR3 is TGTGCCAGCAGTGAAGATTTAAGAGTTAATGAAAAACTGTTTTTT.

J is TRBJ2-5 and V is TRBV4-3, with 10 bases aligning to TRBD1. The CDR3 length is 15 residues. V lost 5 bases, J lost 6 bases, and 9 bases stayed unmatched. In germline, CDR1 is LGHNA, CDR2 YSLEER. The CDR3 reads CASSKGGTGVQTQYF. The CDR3 DNA reads as TGCGCCAGCAGCAAAGGGGGGACAGGGGTACAGACCCAGTACTTC.

This clone was observed once. The V gene is TRBV5-1, the J gene TRBJ1-6; no clear D. V was clipped by 4 bases and J by 11 bases, with 10 bases between them. Per the germline V gene, CDR1 is SGHRS and CDR2 is YFSETQ. This CDR3 has 12 residues. The CDR3 DNA reads TGCGCCAGCAGCCCCAACTTTGCACCCCTCCACTTT. Protein product: CASSPNFAPLHF.

The chain uses TRBV7-9 and TRBJ2-3; D is unresolved. The CDR3 is made up of 17 amino acids. Germline CDR1 is SEHNR and CDR2 is FQNEAQ (reference sequence). Trimming cost V 6 bases and J 1 base, with 20 bases left between them. The CDR3 DNA follows: TGTGCCAGCAGTTCCTCATCGACATATTTGGGCACAGATACGCAGTATTTT. This codes for CASSSSSTYLGTDTQYF.

V is TRBV7-8 and J is TRBJ2-7; D gene ambiguous. CDR3 length: 15 amino acids. Deletions cut 2 bases from V and 3 bases from J, with 14 bases between. The V gene's germline CDR1 is SGHVS and CDR2 FQNEAQ. The CDR3 reads CASSLRPNPDYEQYF. The CDR3, as DNA: TGTGCCAGCAGCTTACGACCCAACCCCGACTACGAGCAGTACTTC.

V gene TRBV4-3 combines with J gene TRBJ2-7; D may be TRBD1 (6 bases). The V gene lost 1 base and the J gene lost 0 bases, with 16 bases spanning the gap. The CDR3 length is 17 residues. CDR1 is LGHNA, CDR2 YSLEER, per germline. The CDR3 here is CASSQGSGQSFSYEQYF. The CDR3 DNA reads TGCGCCAGCAGCCAAGGGAGCGGACAGAGCTTCTCCTACGAGCAGTACTTC.

This chain connects TRBV2 to TRBJ2-3, with 12 bases lining up with TRBD2. Trimming took 0 bases from V and 5 from J; bases not matched to a gene: 9. Germline assignment: CDR1 SNHLY and CDR2 FYNNEI. CDR3 length: 18 amino acids. The DNA of the CDR3 is TGTGCCAGCAGTGAAGCCTCTAGCGGGGGGGCTCTAAGAGATACGCAGTATTTT. This translates into CASSEASSGGALRDTQYF.

The chain joins TRBV7-9 to TRBJ2-6, with 8 bases lining up with TRBD2. CDR1 and CDR2 from the germline V gene are SEHNR and FQNEAQ (reference sequence). This CDR3 region has 18 residues. J was trimmed by 1 base and V by 7 bases; bases with no gene match: 12. CDR3 nucleotides: TGTGCCAGCAAACAGTGGGGGCGGGAGGAGTCTGGGGCCAACGTCCTGACTTTC. It yields the protein CASKQWGREESGANVLTF.

The chain employs TRBV4-3 and TRBJ1-2; 10 nucleotides line up with TRBD1. With 0 bases clipped from V and 7 bases from J, the junction kept 8 bases outside the gene matches. The length of the CDR3 is 16 residues. Germline V gene lookup returns CDR1 LGHNA and CDR2 YSLEER. The CDR3 bases are TGCGCCAGCAGCCAAGATTTGGGACAGGGGAACGGTGGCTACACCTTC. Protein sequence: CASSQDLGQGNGGYTF.

The J gene is TRBJ2-7, the V gene TRBV19; D may be TRBD2 (6 bases). Germline CDR1 LNHDA, CDR2 SQIVND (reference sequence). CDR3 length: 14 residues. V was trimmed by 3 bases and J by 2 bases, leaving 11 bases between them. DNA of the CDR3: TGTGCCAGTAGTATCGGTAGCGGAACCTACGAGCAGTACGTC. It encodes CASSIGSGTYEQYV.

The genes are TRBV30 and TRBJ2-5, with D maybe TRBD2 (6 bases). The V gene lost 4 bases and the J gene lost 2 bases, with 8 bases spanning the gap. The CDR3 spans 12 residues. Germline V CDR1 and CDR2: GTSNPN, SVGIG (reference sequence). DNA for the CDR3: TGTGCCTGGACAGGACTACAAGAGACCCAGTACTTC. Encoded protein: CAWTGLQETQYF.

V gene TRBV9 combines with J gene TRBJ1-2; tentatively, D is TRBD1 (6 bases). Trimming removed 4 bases at V and 6 bases at J, with 25 bases between. The CDR3 has 17 amino acids. The germline gives CDR1 SGDLS, CDR2 YYNGEE. CDR3 bases: TGTGCCAGCAGCTCCCGATTGCGTGAGGGGGGGAGAAATGGCTACACCTTC. It encodes CASSSRLREGGRNGYTF.

The CDR3 coding sequence is TGTGCCAGCAGCCCCGGGACTATGATCTCCTACGAGCAGTACTTC. Its translation is CASSPGTMISYEQYF. The J gene is TRBJ2-7, the V gene TRBV7-2, with TRBD2 matching over 7 bases. V shed 5 bases and J 0 bases; nucleotides not matched to a gene: 7. CDR3 size: 15 residues. The germline gives CDR1 SGHTA, CDR2 FQGNSA.

The CDR3 coding sequence is TGTGCCAGCAGTCAGACCCCTGAAGCTTTCTTT. Translating gives CASSQTPEAFF. The gene calls are TRBV6-1 and TRBJ1-1; D remains ambiguous. Between the trimmed V and J ends, which lost 5 bases and 6 bases, there was a span of 7 bases. From germline, CDR1 is MNHNS and CDR2 SASEGT. The CDR3 extends over 11 amino acids.

This clone is a singleton in its sample. Other DNA sequences within the sample encode an identical CDR3. This sequence joins TRBV10-3 and TRBJ2-7, with 8 nucleotides matching TRBD2. Germline loops: CDR1 ENHRY, CDR2 SYGVKD. J was trimmed by 0 bases and V by 3 bases; bases with no gene match: 7. The CDR3 runs 16 residues. CDR3 DNA sequence: TGTGCCATCAGTGATATAGCTAGCGGGTCCTCCTACGAGCAGTACTTC. Residues: CAISDIASGSSYEQYF.

The chain couples TRBV27 to TRBJ2-5; D could derive from TRBD1 or TRBD2 (5 bases each). CDR1 is MNHEY, CDR2 SMNVEV, per germline (reference sequence). V lost 5 bases to trimming and J lost 1 base, with 14 bases between them. CDR3 length equals 15 residues. The CDR3 sequence is CASSPRPGTQETQYF. CDR3 in DNA: TGTGCCAGCAGTCCAAGGCCCGGGACCCAAGAGACCCAGTACTTC.

The V call is TRBV2, the J call TRBJ1-2; D gene uncertain. The CDR3 sequence is 11 residues long. Trimming cost V 8 bases and J 8 bases, with 12 bases left between them. In germline, CDR1 is SNHLY, CDR2 FYNNEI. CDR3: CASENLTGYTF. The CDR3 coding sequence is TGTGCCAGCGAAAATTTGACGGGCTACACCTTC. The full variable domain, with the rest looked up from reference TRBV2 and TRBJ1-2, is EPEVTQTPSHQVTQMGQEVILRCVPISNHLYFYWYRQILGQKVEFLVSFYNNEISEKSEIFDDQFSVERPDGSNFTLKIRSTKLEDSAMYFCASENLTGYTFGSGTRLTVV.

The CDR3 protein is CASSQAGVQGKAFF. The CDR3 nucleotides read TGTGCCAGCAGCCAAGCAGGGGTACAGGGGAAGGCTTTCTTT. The rearrangement joins TRBV14 to TRBJ1-1, with 7 nucleotides matching TRBD1. The germline V gene encodes CDR1 SGHDN and CDR2 FVKESK. V lost 1 base to trimming and J lost 11 bases; unmatched junction nucleotides: 10. The CDR3 has 14 residues. Full variable domain (outside the CDR3, taken from reference TRBV14 and TRBJ1-1): EAGVTQFPSHSVIEKGQTVTLRCDPISGHDNLYWYRRVMGKEIKFLLHFVKESKQDESGMPNNRFLAERTGGTYSTLKVQPAELEDSGVYFCASSQAGVQGKAFFGQGTRLTVV.

A few counts support this clone. V gene TRBV5-1 combines with J gene TRBJ2-1, with 14 bases identical to TRBD2. The V and J ends lost 4 bases and 9 bases, in that order; junction bases with no gene match: 6. The CDR3 covers 15 residues. Germline CDR1 and CDR2: SGHRS and YFSETQ. The DNA of the CDR3 is TGCGCCAGCAGCCCGGGACTAGCGGGGGTGGGTGAGCAGTTCTTC. It yields the protein CASSPGLAGVGEQFF.

The V and J genes are TRBV30 and TRBJ1-4, with D hard to call. CDR3 size: 13 residues. In germline, CDR1 is GTSNPN, CDR2 SVGIG (reference sequence). With 0 bases removed from V and 8 bases from J, the gap between germline ends came to 10 bases. The CDR3 protein is CAWSVRVGEKLFF. The CDR3 DNA reads as TGTGCCTGGAGTGTAAGGGTGGGGGAAAAACTGTTTTTT.

The chain carries TRBV10-3 and TRBJ2-5; D is uncertain. This CDR3 is built from 13 residues. Germline values: CDR1 ENHRY, CDR2 SYGVKD. The germline V and J ends were trimmed by 5 bases and 2 bases, with 9 bases remaining between them. CDR3 coding DNA: TGTGCCATCAGTCCCCCCGGGCAAGAGACCCAGTACTTC. It is translated as CAISPPGQETQYF.

The CDR3, as DNA: TGTGCCAGCAGCCAACGACTAGCGCACGTTTTGAGATCGGACAATGAGCAGTTCTTC. Translated: CASSQRLAHVLRSDNEQFF. The rearrangement links TRBV4-2 to TRBJ2-1; 8 bases map to TRBD2. V lost 2 bases to trimming and J lost 5 bases; unmatched junction nucleotides: 17. The germline CDR1 and CDR2 sequences are LGHNA and YNFKEQ. The CDR3 spans 19 residues.

V is TRBV11-3 and J is TRBJ1-3; the match to TRBD1 covers 10 bases. CDR3 length equals 13 residues. Germline V gene sequence: CDR1 SGHNT, CDR2 YENEEA. Trimming took 8 bases from V and 10 from J; bases not matched to a gene: 8. Written as DNA, the CDR3 is TGTGCCAGCTCATCCGACAGGGGGCAAACCATATATTTT. Amino acids: CASSSDRGQTIYF.